Presented here are 23 T cell receptor beta chains from one specimen sequenced in a study of T cells in Graves' hyperthyroidism and ophthalmopathy. RNA transcripts gave rise to amplified TCR beta CDR3 regions. HTBI primers were the set used in a first-round RT-PCR of the TCR CDR3. TCRdb ran MiXCR on the multiplex PCR reads and lists one entry per CDR3 protein. The repertoire consists of some 360,000 distinct CDR3 sequences, with around 18% occurring once and the leading ten covering about a sixth. Material for sequencing was blood. The source of these receptors is a woman aged 35 to 49 with Graves' ophthalmopathy.

This clonotype has ten or more counts. The genes are TRBV5-6 and TRBJ2-7; 8 positions agree with TRBD2. CDR3 length equals 14 residues. The germline V gene has CDR1 SGHDT and CDR2 YYEEEE. The V segment lost 6 bases and the J segment 3 bases; nucleotides outside the gene matches: 8. CDR3 nucleotide sequence: TGTGCCAGCAAAACAGCGGGGGAATTCTACGAGCAGTACTTC. Amino acid sequence: CASKTAGEFYEQYF.

In its sample, this clonotype was seen many times. This chain joins TRBV28 and TRBJ2-7, with D perhaps matching TRBD1 (5 bases). The CDR3 has 15 amino acids. With 6 bases removed from V and 6 bases from J, the gap between germline ends came to 21 bases. The germline V gene has CDR1 MDHEN and CDR2 SYDVKM. The CDR3: CASSTPSAGQGEQYF. The CDR3 DNA reads as TGTGCCAGCAGCACCCCCTCAGCAGGCCAGGGCGAGCAGTACTTC.

The chain joins TRBV3-1 to TRBJ2-7; 9 nucleotides agree with TRBD2. In germline, CDR1 is LGHDT, CDR2 YNNKEL (reference sequence). The CDR3 length is 15 residues. J was trimmed by 0 bases and V by 6 bases; bases with no gene match: 6. CDR3 in DNA: TGTGCCAGCAGTCCCTTTAGCGGGAGCTCCTACGAGCAGTACTTC. Translation gives CASSPFSGSSYEQYF.

The table lists this clonotype with a few counts. The gene calls are TRBV18 and TRBJ2-6; 9 bases line up with TRBD1. Germline values: CDR1 KGHSH, CDR2 LQKENI. V lost 6 bases to trimming and J lost 0 bases; unmatched junction nucleotides: 18. The CDR3 has 21 residues. CDR3: CASSPGTGKASRGSGANVLTF. For the CDR3, the DNA is TGTGCCAGCTCCCCGGGGACAGGGAAGGCTTCGAGGGGCTCTGGGGCCAACGTCCTGACTTTC.

This clonotype has more than one count but fewer than ten. The chain links TRBV6-2 or TRBV6-3 to TRBJ2-7; 9 positions match TRBD1. Near its end, the DNA agrees better with TRBJ2-1, so the J call may be wrong. Germline V lookup: CDR1 MNHEY, CDR2 SVGEGT. The CDR3 has 15 amino acids. CDR3 loop: CASSAVAQGAYEQFF. For the CDR3, the DNA is TGTGCCAGCAGTGCCGTGGCACAGGGGGCCTACGAGCAGTTCTTC.

The table lists this clonotype with many counts. The chain joins TRBV7-2 to TRBJ2-4; D possibly corresponds to TRBD1 (6 bases). This CDR3 spans 14 amino acids. V was cut by 5 bases and J by 10 bases, with 18 bases left in between. Germline assignment: CDR1 SGHTA and CDR2 FQGNSA. The chain's CDR3 is CASSLLRGTSIQYF. The CDR3 bases are TGTGCCAGCAGCCTATTGAGGGGGACCAGTATTCAGTACTTC. Based on the CDR3 plus reference TRBV7-2 and TRBJ2-4, the full variable domain is GAGVSQSPSNKVTEKGKDVELRCDPISGHTALYWYRQSLGQGLEFLIYFQGNSAPDKSGLPSDRFSAERTGGSVSTLTIQRTQQEDSAVYLCASSLLRGTSIQYFGAGTRLSVL.

There are many counts of this clonotype. V and J are TRBV6-5 and TRBJ2-1; tentatively, D is TRBD2 (5 bases). The CDR3 loop spans 14 amino acids. V lost 0 bases and J lost 4, with 7 bases in between. Germline V lookup: CDR1 MNHEY, CDR2 SVGAGI. The CDR3 region has the DNA TGTGCCAGCAGTTACTCGAGGGTTTACAATGAGCAGTTCTTC. Amino acids: CASSYSRVYNEQFF.

There are a few counts of this clonotype. The CDR3 nucleotides read TGTGCCAGCAGTTTTTACGGGATCGGGAACACCGGGGAGCTGTTTTTT. This encodes CASSFYGIGNTGELFF. V usage is TRBV12-3 or TRBV12-4 and J usage is TRBJ2-2; the D gene is possibly TRBD2 (5 bases). V lost 3 bases and J lost 1, with 12 bases in between. CDR3 length: 16 amino acids.

This clonotype occurred a few times. The rearrangement joins TRBV27 to TRBJ2-7; D is uncertain. The CDR3 is 12 residues long. Between the trimmed V and J ends, which lost 5 bases and 4 bases, there was a span of 9 bases. CDR1 and CDR2 (germline): MNHEY, SMNVEV (reference sequence). CDR3 sequence (DNA): TGTGCCAGCAGTCCCTTTCGATACGAGCAGTACTTC. It specifies CASSPFRYEQYF.

Ten or more counts support this clonotype. The V and J genes are TRBV12-3 or TRBV12-4 and TRBJ1-5; no clear D gene. The length of the CDR3 is 15 residues. Trimming took off 5 bases at V and 5 bases at J, with 16 bases between the two ends. DNA of the CDR3: TGTGCCAGCAGTCTGGACCGGTTGGCACATCAGCCCCAGCATTTT. It yields the protein CASSLDRLAHQPQHF.

This clonotype was seen ten or more times. This chain joins TRBV12-3 or TRBV12-4 and TRBJ1-2; weak D call: TRBD1 (5 bases). V was shortened by 4 bases and J by 8 bases, with 11 bases between the two germline ends. The CDR3 extends over 12 amino acids. CDR3 residues: CASSYDSKGYTF. In DNA form, the CDR3 reads TGTGCCAGCAGTTACGACAGTAAAGGCTACACCTTC.

Ten or more counts support this clonotype. The CDR3 loop reads CATSRDLGGSTDEQYF. CDR3 nucleotides: TGTGCCACCAGCAGAGATTTAGGCGGGAGTACCGACGAGCAGTACTTC. This sequence joins TRBV15 and TRBJ2-7; 7 bases match TRBD2. With V trimmed by 0 bases and J by 5 bases, 10 bases remained unmatched. The CDR3 sequence is 16 residues long. Per germline, CDR1 LNHNV and CDR2 YYDKDF (reference sequence).

This chain links TRBV7-2 with TRBJ2-7, with TRBD1 as a possible D gene (7 bases). CDR1 SGHTA and CDR2 FQGNSA come from the germline V gene. The CDR3 spans 15 residues. The V and J ends lost 1 base and 4 bases respectively, with 14 bases between them. CDR3 protein: CASSLGRVDRYEQYF. CDR3 bases: TGTGCCAGCAGCTTAGGGAGGGTGGACAGGTACGAGCAGTACTTC.

This clonotype has ten or more counts. The chain has TRBV4-2 and TRBJ1-1; D gene unclear. V dropped 4 bases and J dropped 11 bases, with 29 bases sitting between them. The CDR3 consists of 17 residues. The germline V gene has CDR1 LGHNA and CDR2 YNFKEQ. The chain's CDR3 is CASSPNPTGFSGQRAFF. In DNA, the CDR3 is TGTGCCAGCAGCCCCAACCCCACGGGGTTCAGCGGTCAGAGGGCTTTCTTT.

This clonotype was detected many times. J is TRBJ2-7 and V is TRBV6-2 or TRBV6-3; 10 bases agree with TRBD2. Germline assignment: CDR1 MNHEY and CDR2 SVGEGT. The CDR3 length is 14 residues. With 4 bases clipped from V and 6 bases from J, the junction kept 6 bases outside the gene matches. CDR3 sequence: CASSSSGRAGEQYF. DNA of the CDR3: TGTGCCAGCAGTTCGAGCGGGAGGGCCGGCGAGCAGTACTTC.

This clonotype was recorded at least ten times. V gene TRBV4-1 combines with J gene TRBJ1-2, with unresolved D. This CDR3 contains 13 residues. Germline loops: CDR1 MGHRA, CDR2 YSYEKL. The V end was cut by 1 base, the J end by 5 bases, with 8 bases between. DNA of the CDR3: TGCGCCAGCAGCCAAGGTGGAGCGTATGGCTACACCTTC. This translates into CASSQGGAYGYTF.

This clonotype was found once. The V gene is TRBV5-1, the J gene TRBJ2-7; the D gene could be TRBD1 or TRBD2 (5 bases each). The J call may be mistaken, given a closer DNA end match to TRBJ2-1. Germline V gives CDR1 SGHRS, CDR2 YFSETQ. This CDR3 contains 16 residues. This CDR3 is CASSLALRGVLNEQFF. DNA of the CDR3: TGCGCCAGCAGCTTGGCCCTGAGAGGGGTTTTGAACGAGCAGTTCTTC.

This clonotype was counted many times. The J gene is TRBJ2-2, the V gene TRBV6-1; TRBD1 agrees at 12 bases. V lost 5 bases to trimming and J lost 7 bases; unmatched junction nucleotides: 8. Germline CDR1 MNHNS, CDR2 SASEGT. This CDR3 comprises 16 residues. In DNA form, the CDR3 reads TGTGCCAGCAGTCTCGGGACAGGGGGCGCCTACGGGGAGCTGTTTTTT. Translated: CASSLGTGGAYGELFF.

The chain recombines TRBV20-1 with TRBJ1-1, with D maybe TRBD1 (5 bases). Germline CDR1 DFQATT, CDR2 SNEGSKA (reference sequence). The CDR3 has 14 residues. With 6 bases removed from V and 1 base from J, the gap between germline ends came to 15 bases. The CDR3 sequence: CSARLDNANTEAFF. DNA of the CDR3: TGCAGTGCGAGACTGGACAACGCGAACACTGAAGCTTTCTTT.

The chain joins TRBV28 to TRBJ2-5, with 7 bases fitting TRBD2. The CDR3 spans 14 residues. Trimming at V came to 9 bases and at J to 0 bases, leaving 7 bases not matched to a gene. Germline V gene sequence: CDR1 MDHEN, CDR2 SYDVKM. The CDR3 reads CASHDGGYQETQYF. Written as DNA, the CDR3 is TGTGCCAGTCATGACGGGGGGTACCAAGAGACCCAGTACTTC.

This chain's CDR3 is CASRSPHGPQETQYF. The DNA for the CDR3 is TGCGCCAGCAGATCCCCTCACGGACCCCAAGAGACCCAGTACTTC. The rearrangement links TRBV10-2 to TRBJ2-5; D is undetermined. CDR3 size: 15 residues. V was shortened by 6 bases and J by 1 base, with 15 bases between the two germline ends. Germline-derived CDR1 and CDR2 are WSHSY and SAAADI.

At least ten counts were recorded for this clonotype. This chain joins TRBV24-1 and TRBJ2-7; TRBD2 matches 9 bases. CDR3 size: 16 residues. J was trimmed by 2 bases and V by 6 bases; bases with no gene match: 10. The germline V gene has CDR1 KGHDR and CDR2 SFDVKD. In nucleotides, the CDR3 is TGTGCCACCAGTCGTAAGGGCGGGAGGGCTCCCTACGAGCAGTACTTC. Amino acid sequence: CATSRKGGRAPYEQYF.

In its sample, this clonotype was seen many times. The chain recombines TRBV20-1 with TRBJ2-7, with 10 bases lining up with TRBD2. V lost 0 bases, J lost 2 bases, and 10 bases stayed unmatched. Germline CDR1 and CDR2: DFQATT and SNEGSKA (reference sequence). CDR3 length equals 17 residues. The CDR3 is CSARDSGGAGGPYEQYF. CDR3 nucleotide sequence: TGCAGTGCTAGAGACTCGGGTGGAGCGGGAGGGCCCTACGAGCAGTACTTC.